This TCR beta chain emerged from a study of tumor-infiltrating lymphocytes in primary liver carcinoma. Study as a whole: The five patients, who were men and women, ranged in age from 30 to 69 years.

Turning to this clonotype: Its antigen is still unknown. The junction does not match germline at one end; this may be a read error.

This CDR3 contains 14 residues. CDR1 and CDR2 from the germline V gene are ENHRY and SYGVKD. Total RNA and DNA came together from approximately 20-30 mg of bulk tissue without cell sorting. Surgeons treated the primary liver carcinoma of the patients by surgical resection. Infection with HBV was chronic in patients; they were treatment-naive. Study-level findings and limits: Tumor top-250-clone fractions significantly exceeded those of blood (p = 0.039).

With around 520 ng total RNA as template and a constant-region primer, TCR beta cDNA was made. Slightly modified ARM-PCR, run as three nested multiplex PCR rounds, produced the TCR beta libraries. It was with TRBV1-TRBV30 forward primers and a C-beta reverse primer that the first two PCR rounds were run, at approximately 9 cycles each. TCRdb independently ran MiXCR on the multiplex PCR reads; one entry per CDR3 protein. The table has some 87,000 distinct CDR3 sequences, 68% seen once. The chain uses TRBV10-3 and TRBJ2-5; possible D gene TRBD1, 6 bases. Source material: tumor-adjacent normal liver tissue. This clonotype originated in a man between 40 and 49 years old with primary liver carcinoma and hepatitis B virus infection. The CDR3 spells CGIRSGEGGETQYF. In DNA form, the CDR3 reads TGTGGCATCAGGTCAGGGGAAGGCGGGGAGACCCAGTACTTC.